Below, 27 T cell receptor beta chains from the same sample are listed, as sequenced in a study of CD8 T cells in Susac syndrome. RNA was extracted with the RNeasy kit, and a quantity of about 0.45 to 1 ug was reverse transcribed using random hexamers. A single record per CDR3 protein comes from TCRdb applying MiXCR to the immunoSEQ multiplex PCR reads. The table records over 95,000 distinct CDR3 sequences, nearly 95% of them present only once. The sequenced material came from CD4+ T cells from PBMCs. These receptors all come from a human donor in good health.

This clonotype was counted once. The rearrangement links TRBV5-6 to TRBJ2-7; D is uncertain. The CDR3 has 13 residues. CDR1 and CDR2 (germline): SGHDT, YYEEEE. Trimming removed 4 bases at V and 2 bases at J, with 10 bases between. The CDR3 spells CASSRVFTYEQYF. The CDR3 region has the DNA TGTGCCAGCAGCAGGGTTTTCACCTACGAGCAGTACTTC.

V and J are TRBV7-9 and TRBJ2-4; TRBD2 matches 8 bases. Germline lookup yields CDR1 SEHNR and CDR2 FQNEAQ (reference sequence). This CDR3 is 16 amino acids long. The V and J ends lost 2 bases and 0 bases, in that order; junction bases with no gene match: 3. CDR3 residues: CASSLNLAGAKNIQYF. CDR3 bases: TGTGCCAGCAGCTTAAACCTAGCGGGAGCCAAAAACATTCAGTACTTC.

The chain combines TRBV7-2 with TRBJ2-7; 9 bases fit TRBD2. This CDR3 region has 14 residues. V lost 5 bases to trimming and J lost 4 bases; unmatched junction nucleotides: 6. Germline V lookup: CDR1 SGHTA, CDR2 FQGNSA. CDR3 protein: CASSGGGAVYEQYF. In nucleotides, the CDR3 is TGTGCCAGCAGCGGCGGGGGGGCTGTGTACGAGCAGTACTTC.

The chain uses TRBV7-2 and TRBJ2-2; D is unresolved. With 1 base removed from V and 4 bases from J, the gap between germline ends came to 10 bases. This CDR3 spans 15 amino acids. Per the germline V gene, CDR1 is SGHTA and CDR2 is FQGNSA. The CDR3: CASSLGLGPTGELFF. The CDR3 nucleotides read TGTGCCAGCAGCTTAGGGTTGGGCCCCACCGGGGAGCTGTTTTTT.

The V and J genes are TRBV9 and TRBJ2-7; 7 bases map to TRBD1. This CDR3 is 16 amino acids long. J lost 1 base, V lost 4 bases, and 11 bases had no gene match. Germline loops: CDR1 SGDLS, CDR2 YYNGEE. CDR3 sequence: CASSSSGGRGSYEQYF. The CDR3 nucleotides read TGTGCCAGCAGCTCCTCAGGGGGACGGGGATCCTACGAGCAGTACTTC.

The chain is built from TRBV7-9 and TRBJ2-6, with a possible D match to TRBD1 (6 bases). The CDR3 loop spans 18 amino acids. Germline CDR1 is SEHNR and CDR2 is FQNEAQ (reference sequence). The V gene lost 3 bases and the J gene lost 0 bases, with 15 bases spanning the gap. CDR3 region: CASSFPRQASSGANVLTF. For the CDR3, the DNA is TGTGCCAGCAGCTTTCCCCGACAGGCAAGCTCTGGGGCCAACGTCCTGACTTTC.

The chain couples TRBV3-1 to TRBJ2-3; D ambiguous. From germline, CDR1 is LGHDT and CDR2 YNNKEL (reference sequence). This CDR3 is built from 13 residues. V shed 2 bases and J shed 3 bases, with 6 bases lying between them. This chain's CDR3 is CASSQSVTDTQYF. For the CDR3, the DNA is TGTGCCAGCAGCCAATCAGTAACAGATACGCAGTATTTT.

The rearrangement links TRBV7-9 to TRBJ1-5, with unresolved D. Germline assignment: CDR1 SEHNR and CDR2 FQNEAQ (reference sequence). V was trimmed by 2 bases and J by 1 base, leaving 18 bases between them. This CDR3 is built from 18 residues. CDR3 sequence reads: CASSLSPVGTRSNQPQHF. The CDR3 DNA reads TGTGCCAGCAGCTTATCCCCTGTTGGTACCAGGAGCAATCAGCCCCAGCATTTT. Full variable domain (remainder filled in from reference TRBV7-9 and TRBJ1-5): DTGVSQNPRHKITKRGQNVTFRCDPISEHNRLYWYRQTLGQGPEFLTYFQNEAQLEKSRLLSDRFSAERPKGSFSTLEIQRTEQGDSAMYLCASSLSPVGTRSNQPQHFGDGTRLSIL.

The chain uses TRBV2 and TRBJ1-1; TRBD1 might be the D (6 bases). The CDR3 has 17 amino acids. Germline lookup yields CDR1 SNHLY and CDR2 FYNNEI. The V end was cut by 3 bases, the J end by 1 base, with 18 bases between. CDR3 in DNA: TGTGCCAGCAGTGAGGCGGGGGCGACTCATCCGAACACTGAAGCTTTCTTT. As protein: CASSEAGATHPNTEAFF.

The chain recombines TRBV9 with TRBJ2-3; 7 nucleotides align to TRBD1. The CDR3 consists of 16 residues. Trimming cost V 4 bases and J 0 bases; bases outside gene matches: 8. Per germline, CDR1 SGDLS and CDR2 YYNGEE. CDR3 DNA: TGTGCCAGCAGCCCGAGGACAGGAGCTAGCACAGATACGCAGTATTTT. Protein product: CASSPRTGASTDTQYF.

The chain has TRBV25-1 and TRBJ1-3; D is undetermined. The CDR3 runs to 13 residues. V was pared by 6 bases and J by 0 bases, with 6 bases between. The germline CDR1 and CDR2 sequences are MGHDK and SYGVNS. CDR3 region: CASSPASGNTIYF. CDR3 bases: TGTGCCAGCAGCCCGGCCTCTGGAAACACCATATATTTT.

The chain recombines TRBV9 with TRBJ1-5; D unclear. The germline V and J ends were trimmed by 2 bases and 4 bases, with 10 bases remaining between them. CDR1 and CDR2 from the germline V gene are SGDLS and YYNGEE. The CDR3 is 14 residues long. CDR3 region: CASSVEGTNQPQHF. Written as DNA, the CDR3 is TGTGCCAGCAGCGTTGAGGGAACGAATCAGCCCCAGCATTTT. Combining the CDR3 with reference TRBV9 and TRBJ1-5 gives the whole variable domain DSGVTQTPKHLITATGQRVTLRCSPRSGDLSVYWYQQSLDQGLQFLIQYYNGEERAKGNILERFSAQQFPDLHSELNLSSLELGDSALYFCASSVEGTNQPQHFGDGTRLSIL.

J is TRBJ2-7 and V is TRBV18; D is possibly TRBD2 (5 bases). CDR3 length: 16 amino acids. CDR1 is KGHSH and CDR2 is LQKENI in the germline V gene. V lost 1 base to trimming and J lost 3 bases, with 16 bases between them. Here the CDR3 DNA reads TGTGCCAGCTCACCACGATCCTCAGCGGCAGGCTACGAGCAGTACTTC. This gives the protein CASSPRSSAAGYEQYF.

This clonotype was found once. This chain connects TRBV12-3 or TRBV12-4 to TRBJ2-5; D is possibly TRBD2 (6 bases). Trimming took off 3 bases at V and 6 bases at J, with 11 bases between the two ends. The CDR3 loop spans 13 amino acids. The DNA for the CDR3 is TGTGCCAGCAGTTTTTCGGAGGGTAAGACCCAGTACTTC. Translation: CASSFSEGKTQYF.

The chain joins TRBV20-1 to TRBJ1-2; possibly TRBD1 for D (6 bases). V was shortened by 6 bases and J by 1 base, with 12 bases between the two germline ends. The CDR3 runs to 13 residues. Per the germline V gene, CDR1 is DFQATT and CDR2 is SNEGSKA (reference sequence). This chain's CDR3 is CSARGHRNYGYTF. The CDR3 coding sequence is TGCAGTGCCCGGGGACACCGTAACTATGGCTACACCTTC.

The J gene is TRBJ2-3, the V gene TRBV6-6; 11 bases line up with TRBD1. The V gene's germline CDR1 is MNHNY and CDR2 SVGAGI (reference sequence). This CDR3 region has 15 residues. The trim removed 5 bases at V and 2 bases at J, leaving 3 bases unmatched. The CDR3 sequence: CASSGTGGTTDTQYF. The CDR3 nucleotides read TGTGCCAGCAGTGGGACAGGGGGGACCACAGATACGCAGTATTTT.

The rearrangement joins TRBV6-2 or TRBV6-3 to TRBJ1-2, with 7 bases matching TRBD1. The J segment lost 10 bases and the V segment lost 6 bases, leaving 14 bases of the junction unmatched. In germline, CDR1 is MNHEY, CDR2 SVGEGT. The CDR3 length is 14 residues. CDR3 DNA: TGTGCCAGCAGCCCGGCCGGGACAGCCTCGATCTACACCTTC. Protein: CASSPAGTASIYTF.

CDR3 loop: CASSGTGGSYNEQFF. The CDR3 DNA reads TGTGCCAGCAGCGGAACAGGGGGATCCTACAATGAGCAGTTCTTC. The rearrangement joins TRBV7-9 to TRBJ2-1; TRBD1 aligns across 8 bases. This CDR3 is 15 amino acids long. From germline, CDR1 is SEHNR and CDR2 FQNEAQ (reference sequence). After removal of 5 bases from V and 1 base from J, the junction contained 4 bases not matched to a gene. Combining the CDR3 with reference TRBV7-9 and TRBJ2-1 gives the whole variable domain DTGVSQNPRHKITKRGQNVTFRCDPISEHNRLYWYRQTLGQGPEFLTYFQNEAQLEKSRLLSDRFSAERPKGSFSTLEIQRTEQGDSAMYLCASSGTGGSYNEQFFGPGTRLTVL.

V and J are TRBV23-1 and TRBJ2-6; D might be TRBD1 (6 bases). TRBV23-1 is noted as an ORF with a role that remains uncertain. The CDR3 contains 17 residues. Trimming removed 4 bases from V and 0 bases from J, with 13 bases in between. CDR3 in amino acids: CASSPRTANSGANVLTF. In DNA, the CDR3 is TGCGCCAGCAGTCCGCGGACAGCGAACTCTGGGGCCAACGTCCTGACTTTC.

The chain is built from TRBV14 and TRBJ2-2; D is unresolved. The CDR3 loop spans 13 amino acids. V lost 3 bases and J lost 4, with 6 bases in between. Germline-derived CDR1 and CDR2 are SGHDN and FVKESK. The chain's CDR3 is CASSQMITGELFF. The CDR3 nucleotides are TGTGCCAGCAGCCAGATGATCACCGGGGAGCTGTTTTTT.

This chain joins TRBV12-3 or TRBV12-4 and TRBJ2-4; D gene unclear. V lost 3 bases, J lost 0 bases, and 6 bases lay in between. The CDR3 sequence is 14 residues long. CDR3: CASSLTPAKNIQYF. CDR3 nucleotide sequence: TGTGCCAGCAGTTTGACCCCAGCCAAAAACATTCAGTACTTC.

Only a few counts were recorded for this clonotype. The V and J genes are TRBV5-1 and TRBJ2-1; D unresolved. The CDR3 has 13 amino acids. In germline, CDR1 is SGHRS, CDR2 YFSETQ. The V gene lost 3 bases and the J gene lost 6 bases, with 10 bases spanning the gap. CDR3 nucleotide sequence: TGCGCCAGCAGCTCAGCCCCGGTCAATGAGCAGTTCTTC. It codes for CASSSAPVNEQFF.

V and J are TRBV11-1 and TRBJ1-2; D is undetermined. The CDR3 length is 13 residues. Germline loops: CDR1 SGHAT, CDR2 FQDESV (reference sequence). The V gene lost 5 bases and the J gene lost 5 bases, with 12 bases spanning the gap. The CDR3 loop reads CASSRALEYGYTF. For the CDR3, the DNA is TGTGCCAGCAGCCGTGCCCTGGAATATGGCTACACCTTC.

This rearrangement joins TRBV9 to TRBJ1-1, with a weak D call TRBD1 (6 bases). CDR1 is SGDLS, CDR2 YYNGEE, per germline. The CDR3 spans 15 residues. V dropped 2 bases and J dropped 0 bases, with 11 bases sitting between them. The CDR3 sequence: CASSVGQFMNTEAFF. The CDR3 nucleotides are TGTGCCAGCAGCGTTGGACAGTTCATGAACACTGAAGCTTTCTTT.

The rearrangement links TRBV20-1 to TRBJ1-1; tentative D call: TRBD1 (5 bases). The ends were cut back, 3 bases at V and 8 bases at J, with 22 bases in the middle. The CDR3 has 15 amino acids. Germline loops: CDR1 DFQATT, CDR2 SNEGSKA (reference sequence). The CDR3 loop reads CSARGVQDSLVEAFF. Here the CDR3 DNA reads TGCAGTGCTAGGGGCGTCCAAGACAGCCTGGTCGAAGCTTTCTTT.

The chain uses TRBV25-1 and TRBJ2-3; D possibly corresponds to TRBD2 (5 bases). V lost 1 base and J lost 1, with 9 bases in between. There are 15 residues in the CDR3. Germline lookup yields CDR1 MGHDK and CDR2 SYGVNS. The CDR3 here is CASSESAGRTDTQYF. CDR3 bases: TGTGCCAGCAGTGAATCCGCGGGCCGCACAGATACGCAGTATTTT.

V gene TRBV7-3 combines with J gene TRBJ2-1; D remains unclear. The CDR3 runs 15 residues. Germline CDR1 is SGHTA and CDR2 is FQGTGA. V shed 0 bases and J shed 0 bases, with 6 bases lying between them. The CDR3 loop reads CASSLTPSSYNEQFF. The DNA for the CDR3 is TGTGCCAGCAGCTTAACGCCGAGCTCCTACAATGAGCAGTTCTTC.